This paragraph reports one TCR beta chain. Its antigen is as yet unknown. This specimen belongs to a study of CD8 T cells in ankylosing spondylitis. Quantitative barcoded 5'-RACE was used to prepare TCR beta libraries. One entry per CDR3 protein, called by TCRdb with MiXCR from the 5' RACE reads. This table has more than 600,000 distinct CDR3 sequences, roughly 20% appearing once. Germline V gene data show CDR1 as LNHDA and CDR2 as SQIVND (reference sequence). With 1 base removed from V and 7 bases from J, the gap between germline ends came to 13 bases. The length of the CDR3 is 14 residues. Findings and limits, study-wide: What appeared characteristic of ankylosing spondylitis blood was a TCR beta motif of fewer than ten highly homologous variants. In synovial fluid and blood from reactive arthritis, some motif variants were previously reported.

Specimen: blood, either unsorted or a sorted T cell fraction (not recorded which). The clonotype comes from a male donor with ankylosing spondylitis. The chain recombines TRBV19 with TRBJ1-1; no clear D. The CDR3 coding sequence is TGTGCCAGTAGTATAGTACAGACTACCCGTGAAGCTTTCTTT. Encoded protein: CASSIVQTTREAFF.